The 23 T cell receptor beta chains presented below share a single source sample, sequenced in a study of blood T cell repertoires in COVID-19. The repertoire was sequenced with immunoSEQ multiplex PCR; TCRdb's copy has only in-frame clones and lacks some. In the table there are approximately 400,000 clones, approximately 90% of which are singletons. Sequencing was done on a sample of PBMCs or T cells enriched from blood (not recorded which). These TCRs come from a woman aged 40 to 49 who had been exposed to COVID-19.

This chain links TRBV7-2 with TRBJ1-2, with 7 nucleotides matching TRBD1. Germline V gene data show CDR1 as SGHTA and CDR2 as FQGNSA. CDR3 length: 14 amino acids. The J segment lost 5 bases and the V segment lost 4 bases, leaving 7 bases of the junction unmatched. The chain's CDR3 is CASSSPGQRYGYTF. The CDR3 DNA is TGTGCCAGCAGCTCCCCGGGACAGAGGTATGGCTACACCTTC.

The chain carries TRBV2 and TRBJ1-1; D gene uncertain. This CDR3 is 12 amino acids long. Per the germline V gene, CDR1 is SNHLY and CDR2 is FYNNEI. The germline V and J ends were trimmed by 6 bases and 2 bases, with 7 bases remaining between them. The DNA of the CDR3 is TGTGCCAGCAGGTACGGTAACACTGAAGCTTTCTTT. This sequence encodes CASRYGNTEAFF.

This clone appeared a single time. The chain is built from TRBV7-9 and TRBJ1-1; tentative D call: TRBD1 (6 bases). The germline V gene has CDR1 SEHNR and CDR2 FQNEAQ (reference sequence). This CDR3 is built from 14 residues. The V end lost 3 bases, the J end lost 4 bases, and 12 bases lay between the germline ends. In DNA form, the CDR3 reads TGTGCCAGCAGCTTCCCAGGGGCGACCACTGAAGCTTTCTTT. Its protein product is CASSFPGATTEAFF.

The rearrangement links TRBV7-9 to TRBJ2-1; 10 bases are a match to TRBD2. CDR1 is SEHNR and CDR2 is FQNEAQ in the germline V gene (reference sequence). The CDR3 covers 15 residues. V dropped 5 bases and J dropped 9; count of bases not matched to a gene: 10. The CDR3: CASSRASGSGGEQFF. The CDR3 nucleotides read TGTGCCAGCAGCCGAGCTAGCGGGAGTGGGGGTGAGCAGTTCTTC.

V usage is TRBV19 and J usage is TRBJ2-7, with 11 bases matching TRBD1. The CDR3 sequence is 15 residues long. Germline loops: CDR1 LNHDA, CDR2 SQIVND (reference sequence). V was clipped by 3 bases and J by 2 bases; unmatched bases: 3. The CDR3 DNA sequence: TGTGCCAGTAGTATTGCGGGACAGGGGGCCTACGAGCAGTACTTC. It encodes CASSIAGQGAYEQYF.

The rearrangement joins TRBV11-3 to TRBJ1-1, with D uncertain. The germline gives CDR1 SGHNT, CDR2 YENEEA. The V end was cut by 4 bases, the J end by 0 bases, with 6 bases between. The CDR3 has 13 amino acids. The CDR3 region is CASSSNMNTEAFF. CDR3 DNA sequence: TGTGCCAGCAGCTCCAACATGAACACTGAAGCTTTCTTT.

The CDR3 protein is CASSIGGGPETQYF. For the CDR3, the DNA is TGTGCCAGTAGTATTGGGGGGGGGCCAGAGACCCAGTACTTC. The rearrangement uses TRBV19 and TRBJ2-5, with TRBD2 as a possible D gene (7 bases). This CDR3 contains 14 residues. CDR1 and CDR2 (germline): LNHDA, SQIVND (reference sequence). Trimming removed 3 bases from V and 4 bases from J, with 12 bases in between.

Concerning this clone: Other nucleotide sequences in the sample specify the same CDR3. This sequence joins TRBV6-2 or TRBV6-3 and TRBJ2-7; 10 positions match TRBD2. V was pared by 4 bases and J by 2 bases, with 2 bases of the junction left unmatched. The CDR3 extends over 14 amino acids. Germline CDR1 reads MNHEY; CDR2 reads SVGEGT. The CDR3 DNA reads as TGTGCCAGCAGTTTGCTAGCGGGGGCCTACGAGCAGTACTTC. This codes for CASSLLAGAYEQYF.

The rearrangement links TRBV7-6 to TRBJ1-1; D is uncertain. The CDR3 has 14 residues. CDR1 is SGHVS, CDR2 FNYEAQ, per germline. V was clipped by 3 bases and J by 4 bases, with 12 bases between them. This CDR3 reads CASSFGEVGTEAFF. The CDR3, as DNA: TGTGCCAGCAGCTTTGGGGAGGTCGGCACTGAAGCTTTCTTT.

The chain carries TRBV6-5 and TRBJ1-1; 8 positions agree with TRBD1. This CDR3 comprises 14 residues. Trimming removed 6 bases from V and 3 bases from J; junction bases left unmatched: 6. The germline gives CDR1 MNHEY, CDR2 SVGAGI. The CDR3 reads CASSARGPDTEAFF. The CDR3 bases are TGTGCCAGCAGCGCCAGGGGGCCGGACACTGAAGCTTTCTTT.

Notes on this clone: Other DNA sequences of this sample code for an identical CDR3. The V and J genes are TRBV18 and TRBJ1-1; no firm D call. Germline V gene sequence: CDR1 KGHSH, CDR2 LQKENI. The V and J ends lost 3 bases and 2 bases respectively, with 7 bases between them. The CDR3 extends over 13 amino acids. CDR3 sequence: CASSPSSNTEAFF. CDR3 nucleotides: TGTGCCAGCTCACCTTCCAGTAACACTGAAGCTTTCTTT.

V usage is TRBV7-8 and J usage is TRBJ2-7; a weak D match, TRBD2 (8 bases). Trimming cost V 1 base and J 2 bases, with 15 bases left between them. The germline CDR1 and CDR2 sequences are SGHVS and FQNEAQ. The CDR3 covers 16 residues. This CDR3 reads CASSLGQGGRPYEQYF. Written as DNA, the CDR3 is TGTGCCAGCAGCTTAGGACAGGGCGGGAGGCCCTACGAGCAGTACTTC.

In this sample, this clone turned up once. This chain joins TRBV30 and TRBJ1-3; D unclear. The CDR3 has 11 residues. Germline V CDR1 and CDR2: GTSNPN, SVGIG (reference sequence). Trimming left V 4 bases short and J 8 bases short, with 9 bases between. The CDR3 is CAWTQEYTIYF. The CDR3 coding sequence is TGTGCCTGGACTCAGGAATACACCATATATTTT.

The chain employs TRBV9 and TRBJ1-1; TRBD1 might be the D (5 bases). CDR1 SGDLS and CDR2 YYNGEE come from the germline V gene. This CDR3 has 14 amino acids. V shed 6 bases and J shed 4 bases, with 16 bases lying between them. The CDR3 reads CASTKGWVGTEAFF. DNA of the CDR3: TGTGCCAGCACCAAGGGGTGGGTCGGCACTGAAGCTTTCTTT.

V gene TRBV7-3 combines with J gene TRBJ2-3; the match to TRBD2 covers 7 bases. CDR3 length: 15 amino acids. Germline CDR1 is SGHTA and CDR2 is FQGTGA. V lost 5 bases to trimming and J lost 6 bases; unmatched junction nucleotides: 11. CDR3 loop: CASSPNGGSADTQYF. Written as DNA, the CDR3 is TGTGCCAGCAGCCCCAACGGGGGGAGTGCCGATACGCAGTATTTT.

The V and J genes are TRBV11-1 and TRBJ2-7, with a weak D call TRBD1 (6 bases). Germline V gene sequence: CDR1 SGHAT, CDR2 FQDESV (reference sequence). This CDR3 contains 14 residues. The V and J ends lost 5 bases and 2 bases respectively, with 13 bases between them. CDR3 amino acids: CASSDSDSAYEQYF. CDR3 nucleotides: TGTGCCAGCAGCGACTCGGACAGCGCCTACGAGCAGTACTTC.

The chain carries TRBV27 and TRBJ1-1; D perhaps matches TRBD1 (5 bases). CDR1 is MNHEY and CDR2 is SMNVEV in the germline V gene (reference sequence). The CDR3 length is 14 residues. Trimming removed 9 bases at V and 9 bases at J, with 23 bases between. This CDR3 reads CASSPFREGTQAFF. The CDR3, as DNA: TGTGCCAGTTCCCCCTTCCGGGAGGGGACGCAAGCTTTCTTT.

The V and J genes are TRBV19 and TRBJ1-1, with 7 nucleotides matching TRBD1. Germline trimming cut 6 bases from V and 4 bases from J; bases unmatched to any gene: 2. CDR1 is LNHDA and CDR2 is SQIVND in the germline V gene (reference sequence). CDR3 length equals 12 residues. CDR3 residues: CASRQGITEAFF. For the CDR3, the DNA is TGTGCCAGTAGACAGGGGATCACTGAAGCTTTCTTT.

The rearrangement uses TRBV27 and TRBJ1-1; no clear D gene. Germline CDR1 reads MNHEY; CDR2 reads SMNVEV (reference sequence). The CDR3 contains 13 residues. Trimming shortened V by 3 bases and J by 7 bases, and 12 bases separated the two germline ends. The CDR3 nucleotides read TGTGCCAGCAGTTTTCGGGAAGGGCTTGAAGCTTTCTTT. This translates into CASSFREGLEAFF.

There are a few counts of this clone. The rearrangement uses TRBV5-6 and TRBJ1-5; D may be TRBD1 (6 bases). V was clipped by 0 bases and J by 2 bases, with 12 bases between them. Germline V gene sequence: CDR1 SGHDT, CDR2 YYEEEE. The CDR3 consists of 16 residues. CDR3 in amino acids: CASSLGSGAGNQPQHF. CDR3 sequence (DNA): TGTGCCAGCAGCTTGGGGTCAGGGGCGGGCAATCAGCCCCAGCATTTT.

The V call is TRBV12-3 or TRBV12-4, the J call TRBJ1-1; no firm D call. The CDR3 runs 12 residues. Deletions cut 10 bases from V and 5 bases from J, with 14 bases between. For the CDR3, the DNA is TGTGCCACCACCCGAGACGGGACTGAAGCTTTCTTT. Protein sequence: CATTRDGTEAFF.

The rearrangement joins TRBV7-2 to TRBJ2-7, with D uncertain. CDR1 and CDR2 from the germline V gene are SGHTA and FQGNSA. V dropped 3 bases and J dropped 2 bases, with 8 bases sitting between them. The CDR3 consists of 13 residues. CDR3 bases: TGTGCCAGCAGCTTCGCCGAGACCTACGAGCAGTACTTC. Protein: CASSFAETYEQYF.

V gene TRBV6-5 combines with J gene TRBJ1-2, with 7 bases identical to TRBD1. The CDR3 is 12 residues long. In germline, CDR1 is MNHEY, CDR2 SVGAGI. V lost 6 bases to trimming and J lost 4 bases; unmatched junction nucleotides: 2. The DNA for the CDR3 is TGTGCCAGCAGGGGACAGCCCTATGGCTACACCTTC. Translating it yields CASRGQPYGYTF.